Below are 2 T cell receptor beta chains sequenced from a single sample in a study of blood T cell repertoires in COVID-19. Measured with immunoSEQ multiplex PCR; TCRdb has only the in-frame clones, and not every one. The data hold around 65,000 clones, with 76% observed a single time. Sequenced sample: peripheral blood. The source is a woman between 50 and 59 years old with active or convalescent COVID-19.

The chain carries TRBV6-6 and TRBJ2-1; D ambiguous. Trimming removed 0 bases from V and 7 bases from J, with 7 bases in between. Germline V CDR1 and CDR2: MNHNY, SVGAGI (reference sequence). The CDR3 consists of 13 residues. CDR3 sequence reads: CASSYSASNEQFF. DNA for the CDR3: TGTGCCAGCAGTTACTCGGCCAGTAATGAGCAGTTCTTC.

CDR3 in amino acids: CASSFERGNEQFF. CDR3 DNA: TGTGCCAGCAGCTTTGAGCGGGGCAATGAGCAGTTCTTC. The chain couples TRBV7-3 to TRBJ2-1; 7 bases agree with TRBD2. The CDR3 sequence is 13 residues long. Losses at the gene ends were 3 bases for V and 6 bases for J; bases not matched to a gene: 2. Germline V gives CDR1 SGHTA, CDR2 FQGTGA.